What follows are 17 T cell receptor beta chains derived from one specimen sequenced in a study of T cell responses to AZD1222 COVID-19 vaccine. TCRdb keeps only in-frame clones here, not all; method: immunoSEQ multiplex PCR. This table has some 120,000 clones, about 90% appearing once. Here the sequenced sample was peripheral blood, taken on day 0 of AZD1222 vaccination. Receptor source: an adult in good health.

V is TRBV12-2 and J is TRBJ2-7; TRBD2 is taken as the D call from the table, unchecked against the DNA. TRBV12-2 is a listed pseudogene. This CDR3 region has 14 residues. The CDR3 bases are TGTGCAAGTCGCTTAGTTAGCGATCAGTACGAGCAGTACTTC. It specifies CASRLVSDQYEQYF.

This clone occurred once. The chain couples TRBV9 to TRBJ2-3, with 15 bases matching TRBD2. The CDR3 is 17 amino acids. J gave up 1 base and V 5 bases, and 5 bases lay outside the gene matches. Looked up from germline, CDR1 is SGDLS and CDR2 is YYNGEE. As DNA, the CDR3 is TGTGCCAGCAGTAGGACTAGCGGGGGGGGAGGCACAGATACGCAGTATTTT. As protein: CASSRTSGGGGTDTQYF.

This sequence joins TRBV19 and TRBJ2-1, with D possibly being TRBD2 (5 bases). Germline values: CDR1 LNHDA, CDR2 SQIVND (reference sequence). CDR3 size: 16 residues. The ends were cut back, 1 base at V and 4 bases at J, with 14 bases in the middle. CDR3 coding DNA: TGTGCCAGTAGTATAGGTGAGCGGACTTTTTACAATGAGCAGTTCTTC. Translating it yields CASSIGERTFYNEQFF.

J is TRBJ2-3 and V is TRBV9; possible D gene TRBD2, 5 bases. CDR1 is SGDLS and CDR2 is YYNGEE in the germline V gene. This CDR3 comprises 15 residues. With 0 bases removed from V and 2 bases from J, the gap between germline ends came to 10 bases. In DNA form, the CDR3 reads TGTGCCAGCAGCGTAGGCGGGTGGATCACAGATACGCAGTATTTT. This codes for CASSVGGWITDTQYF.

The chain links TRBV15 to TRBJ2-2; D gene ambiguous. Trimming left V 0 bases short and J 4 bases short, with 9 bases between. CDR1 is LNHNV and CDR2 is YYDKDF in the germline V gene (reference sequence). This CDR3 spans 15 amino acids. The CDR3 here is CATSRDTTGTGELFF. CDR3 bases: TGTGCCACCAGCAGAGACACGACCGGCACCGGGGAGCTGTTTTTT.

The chain has TRBV11-2 and TRBJ2-7; the D is unclear. The CDR3 contains 11 residues. From germline, CDR1 is SGHAT and CDR2 FQNNGV. V lost 6 bases to trimming and J lost 0 bases, with 3 bases between them. The CDR3 reads CASRFSYEQYF. For the CDR3, the DNA is TGTGCCAGCAGATTCTCCTACGAGCAGTACTTC. Combining the CDR3 with reference TRBV11-2 and TRBJ2-7 gives the whole variable domain EAGVAQSPRYKIIEKRQSVAFWCNPISGHATLYWYQQILGQGPKLLIQFQNNGVVDDSQLPKDRFSAERLKGVDSTLKIQPAKLEDSAVYLCASRFSYEQYFGPGTRLTVT.

This rearrangement joins TRBV10-1 to TRBJ2-7, with a possible D match to TRBD2 (6 bases). Germline V gene data show CDR1 as WNHNN and CDR2 as SYGVQD (reference sequence). The CDR3 has 14 residues. The V end was cut by 0 bases, the J end by 2 bases, with 8 bases between. As DNA, the CDR3 is TGCGCCAGCAGTGAGTCAGGGGAGGCCTACGAGCAGTACTTC. It specifies CASSESGEAYEQYF.

The chain combines TRBV5-1 with TRBJ1-2; 11 bases align to TRBD1. The CDR3 is 15 residues long. V lost 4 bases, J lost 3 bases, and 5 bases stayed unmatched. Germline V gene lookup returns CDR1 SGHRS and CDR2 YFSETQ. The CDR3 nucleotides are TGCGCCAGCAGCACGGGGACAGGGGGTGACTATGGCTACACCTTC. This gives the protein CASSTGTGGDYGYTF. Full variable domain (remainder filled in from reference TRBV5-1 and TRBJ1-2): KAGVTQTPRYLIKTRGQQVTLSCSPISGHRSVSWYQQTPGQGLQFLFEYFSETQRNKGNFPGRFSGRQFSNSRSEMNVSTLELGDSALYLCASSTGTGGDYGYTFGSGTRLTVV.

The chain has TRBV19 and TRBJ2-3; unclear D gene. Trimming shortened V by 3 bases and J by 6 bases, and 7 bases separated the two germline ends. This CDR3 is 12 amino acids long. The germline V gene encodes CDR1 LNHDA and CDR2 SQIVND (reference sequence). CDR3 bases: TGTGCCAGTAGTATCCAACGGGATACGCAGTATTTT. It translates to CASSIQRDTQYF.

The chain links TRBV29-1 to TRBJ2-3, with 9 bases fitting TRBD2. With 7 bases clipped from V and 9 bases from J, the junction kept 14 bases outside the gene matches. This CDR3 contains 14 residues. CDR1 and CDR2 from the germline V gene are SQVTM and ANQGSEA. The CDR3 bases are TGCAGCGCCGCGGGGGGGGGACGCCCAAACACGCAGTATTTT. Translated: CSAAGGGRPNTQYF.

This clone was seen once. The chain employs TRBV15 and TRBJ2-3; 7 bases agree with TRBD2. V dropped 11 bases and J dropped 0; count of bases not matched to a gene: 32. The CDR3 has 22 amino acids. Germline loops: CDR1 LNHNV, CDR2 YYDKDF (reference sequence). In DNA form, the CDR3 reads TGTGCCTTCAATCCTACTGAGCCGGGACTACCTCAAAACCTTGCGAGCACAGATACGCAGTATTTT. This encodes CAFNPTEPGLPQNLASTDTQYF.

The rearrangement links TRBV3-1 (or the pseudogene TRBV3-2) to TRBJ1-1; D is possibly TRBD1 (6 bases). This CDR3 has 16 amino acids. V gave up 4 bases and J gave up 1 base, with 16 bases separating them. Germline-derived CDR1 and CDR2 are LGHDT and YNNKEL (reference sequence). The CDR3 here is CASSPDPWGANTEAFF. CDR3 DNA sequence: TGTGCCAGCAGCCCCGACCCGTGGGGGGCGAACACTGAAGCTTTCTTT.

The chain couples TRBV12-2 to TRBJ2-7; the table's D call TRBD2 went unverified against the DNA. TRBV12-2 is a pseudogene. This CDR3 contains 16 residues. CDR3 protein: CASRLAAGPPSYEQYF. The DNA of the CDR3 is TGTGCAAGTCGCTTAGCGGCGGGTCCCCCCTCCTACGAGCAGTACTTC.

This chain joins TRBV14 and TRBJ2-3; D is ambiguous. The CDR3 sequence is 13 residues long. Trimming pared 1 base from V and 3 bases from J, leaving 5 bases between. Germline V gene data show CDR1 as SGHDN and CDR2 as FVKESK. CDR3 in amino acids: CASSQAGTDTQYF. The CDR3 DNA sequence: TGTGCCAGCAGCCAAGCTGGTACAGATACGCAGTATTTT. The full variable domain, rest sourced from reference TRBV14 and TRBJ2-3, is EAGVTQFPSHSVIEKGQTVTLRCDPISGHDNLYWYRRVMGKEIKFLLHFVKESKQDESGMPNNRFLAERTGGTYSTLKVQPAELEDSGVYFCASSQAGTDTQYFGPGTRLTVL.

The rearrangement links TRBV7-9 to TRBJ2-3; D may be TRBD2 (5 bases). The germline V gene has CDR1 SEHNR and CDR2 FQNEAQ (reference sequence). The CDR3 runs to 14 residues. Trimming cost V 3 bases and J 6 bases, with 13 bases left between them. The CDR3: CASSLRVRRDTQYF. In DNA form, the CDR3 reads TGTGCCAGCAGCTTGAGGGTCCGACGGGATACGCAGTATTTT.

The chain links TRBV10-3 to TRBJ1-1; the D gene is possibly TRBD1 (5 bases). V was trimmed by 6 bases and J by 4 bases, leaving 24 bases between them. Germline CDR1 is ENHRY and CDR2 is SYGVKD. The CDR3 is made up of 17 amino acids. CDR3 sequence reads: CAISLGSAGWGSTEAFF. The CDR3 coding sequence is TGTGCCATCAGCCTGGGCTCGGCAGGTTGGGGGTCCACTGAAGCTTTCTTT.

The rearrangement joins TRBV14 to TRBJ2-7; D might be TRBD1 (5 bases). Looked up from germline, CDR1 is SGHDN and CDR2 is FVKESK. Trimming removed 4 bases from V and 2 bases from J, with 9 bases in between. CDR3 size: 13 residues. The CDR3 here is CASSRSRAYEQYF. The CDR3 coding sequence is TGTGCCAGCAGCCGTAGCAGGGCCTACGAGCAGTACTTC.